Presented here are 31 T cell receptor beta chains from one specimen sequenced in a study of T cells after yellow fever vaccination. TCRdb reprocessed the 5' RACE reads with MiXCR, giving one entry per CDR3 protein. The repertoire holds about 240,000 distinct CDR3 sequences, 6.5% to 8.5% seen once, with roughly 0.9% in the top ten. Sequenced material: CD4+ T cells sorted from PBMCs, taken 15 days after the yellow fever booster vaccination. The receptors were sampled from a man aged 25 to 40 who received the YFV17D yellow fever vaccine.

The sample holds a few counts of this clonotype. V gene TRBV7-9 combines with J gene TRBJ2-7, with 7 bases lining up with TRBD1. This CDR3 comprises 15 residues. V dropped 1 base and J dropped 3; count of bases not matched to a gene: 6. From germline, CDR1 is SEHNR and CDR2 FQNEAQ (reference sequence). CDR3 in DNA: TGTGCCAGCAGCTTAGGGCCAGGGGGTGACTACGAGCAGTACTTC. Its protein product is CASSLGPGGDYEQYF.

This clonotype has more than one count but fewer than ten. The chain combines TRBV6-1 with TRBJ2-7, with TRBD1 identical over 9 bases. The CDR3 contains 17 residues. Germline CDR1 is MNHNS and CDR2 is SASEGT. Trimming at V came to 6 bases and at J to 6 bases, leaving 18 bases not matched to a gene. CDR3 coding DNA: TGTGCCAGCAGCTCTCCGACCGGGACAGGGAAAGGTCTCGAGCAGTACTTC. Its translation: CASSSPTGTGKGLEQYF.

The genes are TRBV10-3 and TRBJ2-1; 13 bases line up with TRBD2. There are 15 residues in the CDR3. V was clipped by 8 bases and J by 3 bases; unmatched bases: 4. Germline CDR1 reads ENHRY; CDR2 reads SYGVKD. The CDR3 reads CAIGGTSGNYNEQFF. The CDR3 DNA is TGTGCCATCGGAGGGACTAGCGGGAACTACAATGAGCAGTTCTTC.

This clonotype was counted a few times. The genes are TRBV15 and TRBJ1-5; D ambiguous. Germline CDR1 LNHNV, CDR2 YYDKDF (reference sequence). Deletions cut 0 bases from V and 0 bases from J, with 12 bases between. The CDR3 is 17 amino acids. The CDR3 region is CATSREVGRYSNQPQHF. CDR3 DNA sequence: TGTGCCACCAGCAGAGAGGTAGGAAGATATAGCAATCAGCCCCAGCATTTT.

V is TRBV7-8 and J is TRBJ2-7; either TRBD1 or TRBD2 may fit D (6 bases each). Germline V lookup: CDR1 SGHVS, CDR2 FQNEAQ. The CDR3 runs 15 residues. V gave up 4 bases and J gave up 3 bases, with 16 bases separating them. CDR3 bases: TGTGCCAGCAGCTCCCTTCGCGGGACACTCTACGAGCAGTACTTC. It yields the protein CASSSLRGTLYEQYF.

Many counts were recorded for this clonotype. This sequence joins TRBV29-1 and TRBJ1-1, with D tentatively TRBD1 (6 bases). Trimming stripped 5 bases from V and 2 bases from J, with 12 bases between. In germline, CDR1 is SQVTM, CDR2 ANQGSEA. This CDR3 region has 13 residues. The CDR3 sequence: CSVRGIFNTEAFF. The CDR3 DNA is TGCAGCGTTAGGGGGATATTTAACACTGAAGCTTTCTTT. Looking up the rest from reference TRBV29-1 and TRBJ1-1 gives the full variable domain: SAVISQKPSRDICQRGTSLTIQCQVDSQVTMMFWYRQQPGQSLTLIATANQGSEATYESGFVIDKFPISRPNLTFSTLTVSNMSPEDSSIYLCSVRGIFNTEAFFGQGTRLTVV.

This clonotype was recorded many times. The chain is built from TRBV19 and TRBJ2-2; D is possibly TRBD2 (7 bases). The length of the CDR3 is 15 residues. V lost 3 bases to trimming and J lost 4 bases, with 12 bases between them. Germline V gives CDR1 LNHDA, CDR2 SQIVND (reference sequence). The CDR3 here is CASSIQAGATGELFF. The CDR3 region has the DNA TGTGCCAGTAGTATCCAGGCGGGGGCCACCGGGGAGCTGTTTTTT.

This clonotype was observed a few times. The V and J genes are TRBV5-6 and TRBJ2-7; D gene uncertain. Looked up from germline, CDR1 is SGHDT and CDR2 is YYEEEE. The CDR3 covers 14 residues. The ends were cut back, 1 base at V and 0 bases at J, with 8 bases in the middle. The CDR3 loop is CASSLRYSSYEQYF. The CDR3 coding sequence is TGTGCCAGCAGCTTGAGGTACAGCTCCTACGAGCAGTACTTC.

This clonotype was recorded many times. The rearrangement links TRBV10-3 to TRBJ2-1, with 9 nucleotides matching TRBD2. CDR1 ENHRY and CDR2 SYGVKD come from the germline V gene. The V segment lost 7 bases and the J segment 6 bases; nucleotides outside the gene matches: 10. The CDR3 loop spans 15 amino acids. This chain's CDR3 is CAIMGASGDLNEQFF. The CDR3 DNA follows: TGTGCCATCATGGGGGCTAGCGGGGACCTCAATGAGCAGTTCTTC.

At least ten counts were recorded for this clonotype. The genes are TRBV7-6 and TRBJ2-3; D is uncertain. Germline-derived CDR1 and CDR2 are SGHVS and FNYEAQ. This CDR3 region has 15 residues. The ends were cut back, 1 base at V and 1 base at J, with 9 bases in the middle. The CDR3 protein is CASSLEVWGTDTQYF. CDR3 DNA sequence: TGTGCCAGCAGCTTAGAGGTGTGGGGCACAGATACGCAGTATTTT.

The chain couples TRBV6-5 to TRBJ2-3, with no clear D. The V end lost 2 bases, the J end lost 1 base, and 19 bases lay between the germline ends. The CDR3 runs to 18 residues. Germline lookup yields CDR1 MNHEY and CDR2 SVGAGI. The CDR3 sequence is CASSYRSPGFIRTDTQYF. CDR3 DNA sequence: TGTGCCAGCAGTTACCGATCGCCAGGTTTCATACGCACAGATACGCAGTATTTT.

The rearrangement uses TRBV7-6 and TRBJ2-1; D not certain. With 4 bases removed from V and 8 bases from J, the gap between germline ends came to 36 bases. Germline V gene sequence: CDR1 SGHVS, CDR2 FNYEAQ. This CDR3 spans 21 amino acids. The CDR3 reads CASSWTKTSSDPHKQEDEQFF. The CDR3 nucleotides read TGTGCCAGCAGCTGGACCAAAACCTCCTCGGACCCGCACAAGCAAGAGGATGAGCAGTTCTTC.

This chain uses TRBV19 with TRBJ2-1; tentatively, D is TRBD1 (6 bases). V was cut by 9 bases and J by 4 bases, with 13 bases left in between. This CDR3 is 13 amino acids long. CDR1 is LNHDA and CDR2 is SQIVND in the germline V gene (reference sequence). CDR3 nucleotides: TGTGCCAGCACCGGGACAAATTACAATGAGCAGTTCTTC. It codes for CASTGTNYNEQFF.

The chain links TRBV19 to TRBJ2-7; 10 bases align to TRBD1. The CDR3 spans 14 residues. CDR1 and CDR2 (germline): LNHDA, SQIVND (reference sequence). The V segment lost 5 bases and the J segment 6 bases; nucleotides outside the gene matches: 7. The CDR3 spells CASSPRTGGGEQYF. CDR3 nucleotide sequence: TGTGCCAGTAGTCCGAGGACAGGGGGAGGCGAGCAGTACTTC.

This clonotype has at least ten counts. This sequence joins TRBV4-1 and TRBJ2-1, with D unresolved. This CDR3 region has 17 residues. With 1 base removed from V and 0 bases from J, the gap between germline ends came to 13 bases. The V gene's germline CDR1 is MGHRA and CDR2 YSYEKL. CDR3 sequence: CASSQGLQRPSYNEQFF. The DNA for the CDR3 is TGCGCCAGCAGCCAAGGACTCCAACGACCCTCCTACAATGAGCAGTTCTTC.

This clonotype was counted a few times. The genes are TRBV4-3 and TRBJ2-1, with 11 bases identical to TRBD2. Germline lookup yields CDR1 LGHNA and CDR2 YSLEER. The CDR3 has 19 residues. J lost 7 bases, V lost 1 base, and 15 bases had no gene match. The CDR3 DNA reads TGCGCCAGCAGCCAAGGGTGGAAGGTAGCGGGAGGGCCTCTGAATGAGCAGTTCTTC. Translation gives CASSQGWKVAGGPLNEQFF.

At least ten counts were recorded for this clonotype. The rearrangement joins TRBV29-1 to TRBJ1-1; D gene ambiguous. Germline values: CDR1 SQVTM, CDR2 ANQGSEA. Trimming took 3 bases from V and 1 from J, leaving 9 bases between them. CDR3 length: 13 amino acids. The CDR3 protein is CSVDSYTNTEAFF. DNA for the CDR3: TGCAGCGTTGATTCTTACACGAACACTGAAGCTTTCTTT.

This clonotype occurred a few times. V is TRBV19 and J is TRBJ2-2; the D gene is possibly TRBD2 (5 bases). Germline V gene sequence: CDR1 LNHDA, CDR2 SQIVND (reference sequence). The CDR3 sequence is 14 residues long. Trimming took 7 bases from V and 0 from J, leaving 9 bases between them. CDR3 amino acids: CASTGNANTGELFF. As DNA, the CDR3 is TGTGCCAGTACCGGGAACGCGAACACCGGGGAGCTGTTTTTT.

This clonotype was seen only a few times. This chain uses TRBV28 with TRBJ2-1; D gene unclear. The CDR3 loop spans 12 amino acids. Germline loops: CDR1 MDHEN, CDR2 SYDVKM. V gave up 6 bases and J gave up 13 bases, with 16 bases separating them. This chain's CDR3 is CASSPTRANQFF. CDR3 DNA: TGTGCCAGCAGCCCGACGCGAGCAAACCAGTTCTTC.

J is TRBJ2-5 and V is TRBV27; 7 bases match TRBD2. The germline V gene encodes CDR1 MNHEY and CDR2 SMNVEV (reference sequence). The CDR3 contains 15 residues. J lost 4 bases, V lost 3 bases, and 8 bases had no gene match. The CDR3 sequence is CASSFRGSTIETQYF. CDR3 DNA: TGTGCCAGCAGTTTTCGCGGGAGCACTATAGAGACCCAGTACTTC.

CDR3 protein: CASSSRGGLAADTQYF. DNA for the CDR3: TGTGCCAGCAGCTCCAGAGGGGGCTTAGCGGCAGATACGCAGTATTTT. V gene TRBV7-9 combines with J gene TRBJ2-3; D might be TRBD1 (7 bases). Between the trimmed V and J ends, which lost 4 bases and 4 bases, there was a span of 18 bases. The CDR3 totals 16 residues. Germline-derived CDR1 and CDR2 are SEHNR and FQNEAQ (reference sequence).

This clonotype was detected ten times or more. The chain links TRBV12-3 or TRBV12-4 to TRBJ1-6; D is undetermined. The V gene lost 1 base and the J gene lost 11 bases, with 6 bases spanning the gap. The CDR3 length is 12 residues. CDR3 sequence reads: CASSLGRTPLHF. CDR3 coding DNA: TGTGCCAGCAGTTTAGGCCGCACACCCCTCCACTTT.

This clonotype was counted only a few times. This sequence joins TRBV20-1 and TRBJ2-7; the D gene is possibly TRBD2 (6 bases). Germline values: CDR1 DFQATT, CDR2 SNEGSKA (reference sequence). Deletions cut 6 bases from V and 1 base from J, with 16 bases between. The CDR3 is made up of 14 amino acids. In nucleotides, the CDR3 is TGCAGTGCAACGGAATTGGGACTTTCCTACGAGCAGTACTTC. Its protein product is CSATELGLSYEQYF.

This clonotype was detected only once. This may be a read error, as it is one base from a much larger clone. V is TRBV10-3 and J is TRBJ2-5, with 9 bases aligning to TRBD1. CDR3 size: 15 residues. The germline V gene encodes CDR1 ENHRY and CDR2 SYGVKD. The CDR3 spells CGIRKSRDRVQTQYF. The DNA of the CDR3 is TGTGGCATCAGAAAAAGCCGGGACAGGGTCCAGACCCAGTACTTC.

This clonotype was detected a few times. V is TRBV2 and J is TRBJ2-7; TRBD2 matches at 8 bases. The CDR3 covers 13 residues. Per germline, CDR1 SNHLY and CDR2 FYNNEI. J lost 0 bases, V lost 11 bases, and 6 bases had no gene match. The CDR3 sequence: CAGNSGVSYEQYF. CDR3 nucleotide sequence: TGTGCCGGCAATAGCGGGGTCTCCTACGAGCAGTACTTC.

As regards this clonotype: A much larger clone lies a single base off, so this may be a read error. The V gene is TRBV20-1, the J gene TRBJ2-5; 7 bases line up with TRBD1. Germline loops: CDR1 DFQATT, CDR2 SNEGSKA (reference sequence). The CDR3 is 13 amino acids. The CDR3, as DNA: TGCAGTGCTCCACAGGGGCCCCAAGGGACCCAGTACTTC. Translating it yields CSAPQGPQGTQYF.

The rearrangement uses TRBV7-8 and TRBJ1-2; D perhaps matches TRBD1 (5 bases). CDR1 SGHVS and CDR2 FQNEAQ come from the germline V gene. V was pared by 2 bases and J by 2 bases, with 9 bases between. This CDR3 comprises 14 residues. CDR3 DNA sequence: TGTGCCAGCAGCTTATTGCGACAGAACTATGGCTACACCTTC. Its protein is CASSLLRQNYGYTF.

The V call is TRBV20-1, the J call TRBJ1-2; D gene unclear. Germline-derived CDR1 and CDR2 are DFQATT and SNEGSKA (reference sequence). The V and J ends lost 5 bases and 3 bases respectively, with 10 bases between them. There are 12 residues in the CDR3. CDR3 DNA sequence: TGCAGTGCTGAGCCCACAGACTATGGCTACACCTTC. It encodes CSAEPTDYGYTF.

This sequence joins TRBV6-2 or TRBV6-3 and TRBJ2-7; 10 nucleotides match TRBD2. V gave up 1 base and J gave up 4 bases; unmatched junction bases: 7. CDR1 and CDR2 (germline): MNHEY, SVGEGT. CDR3 size: 16 residues. CDR3 bases: TGTGCCAGCAGTTACTGGAGACTAGCGGGTCTATACGAGCAGTACTTC. Protein product: CASSYWRLAGLYEQYF.

The V call is TRBV7-3, the J call TRBJ2-3, with TRBD1 matching over 12 bases. The CDR3 totals 17 residues. V shed 0 bases, J shed 5 bases, and the junction held 6 bases outside the gene matches. From germline, CDR1 is SGHTA and CDR2 FQGTGA. CDR3: CASSLTPGQGAKDTQYF. In DNA form, the CDR3 reads TGTGCCAGCAGCTTAACACCGGGACAGGGGGCTAAAGATACGCAGTATTTT.

This clonotype showed up just a few times. The chain recombines TRBV7-2 with TRBJ1-2; maybe TRBD1 (6 bases). V was shortened by 1 base and J by 0 bases, with 9 bases between the two germline ends. Germline-derived CDR1 and CDR2 are SGHTA and FQGNSA. This CDR3 spans 15 amino acids. CDR3 sequence: CASSLVGAANYGYTF. The CDR3 region has the DNA TGTGCCAGCAGCTTAGTGGGGGCGGCTAACTATGGCTACACCTTC.